This T cell receptor (beta chain) was recovered during a study of T cell changes during pregnancy in multiple sclerosis (dated by TCRdb to about 2019). With regard to the full study: Changes in the T cell repertoire over the course of pregnancy were examined in this study in women with multiple sclerosis.

Library construction relied on the immunoSEQ multiplex PCR assay. TCRdb took this table from immuneACCESS and kept in-frame rearrangements with V and J called. Such tables lack part of the clones; where checked against another copy, unresolved V genes explain under half of the gap, and the rest is unexplained. This sample has approximately 65,000 clones in its table, and around 97% of those were observed once. Clones ranked in the top ten supply around 2.5% of the sample. A note on this clone: Its antigen remains unidentified. Base qualities are not at hand, and no much larger clone is one base apart.

Cut back by 1 base and 8 bases, the V and J ends lie 11 bases apart. Spanning cysteine to phenylalanine, the CDR3 consists of 13 amino acids. The kept DNA is CDR3 alone, 39 bases in frame from the first base. The germline V gene (reference sequence) provides CDR1 MNHEY and CDR2 SMNVEV. Sequenced here: CD8+ T cells from peripheral blood mononuclear cells, sampled after pregnancy. The receptor's source is a female donor with multiple sclerosis, enrolled in a pregnancy study. The chain was built from TRBV27 and TRBJ1-2; the best D guess is TRBD1, with 5 bases matching. The sequenced DNA is TGTGCCAGCAGTTTATTTGGAGGGGACGGCTACACCTTC. This gives the protein CASSLFGGDGYTF.